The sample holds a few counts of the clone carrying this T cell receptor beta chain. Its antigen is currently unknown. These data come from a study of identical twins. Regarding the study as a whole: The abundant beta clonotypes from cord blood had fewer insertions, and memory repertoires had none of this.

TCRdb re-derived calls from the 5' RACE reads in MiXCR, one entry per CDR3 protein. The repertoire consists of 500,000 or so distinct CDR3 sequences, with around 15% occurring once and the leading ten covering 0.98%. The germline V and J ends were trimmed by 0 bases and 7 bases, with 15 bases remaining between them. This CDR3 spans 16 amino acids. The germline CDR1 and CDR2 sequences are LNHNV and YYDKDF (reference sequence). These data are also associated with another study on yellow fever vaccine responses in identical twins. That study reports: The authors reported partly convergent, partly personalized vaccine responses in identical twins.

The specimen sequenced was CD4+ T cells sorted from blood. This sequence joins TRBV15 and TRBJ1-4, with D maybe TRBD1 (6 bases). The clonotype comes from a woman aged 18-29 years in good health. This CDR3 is CATSRDRAGGREKLFF. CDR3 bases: TGTGCCACCAGCAGAGATCGGGCGGGGGGCCGTGAAAAACTGTTTTTT.